This record concerns one TCR beta chain sequence. This record comes from a study of blood T cell repertoires in COVID-19. Study overall: Both acute and convalescent COVID-19 samples were obtained from the United States, Italy and Spain. PBMCs, B-cell-depleted T cells, or T cells were the source of the cDNA or gDNA that made up the material.

The CDR3 has 15 amino acids. Trimming took 1 base from V and 1 from J, leaving 11 bases between them. Germline values: CDR1 MGHRA, CDR2 YSYEKL. Original processing notes: Researchers report that nucleated cell counts were estimated from reference gene primer amplification. The assay was immunoSEQ multiplex PCR, and TCRdb's table has in-frame clones only and misses some. The D gene and trimming were derived from the DNA, and the V and J assignments and clone size from that table. The table has about 150,000 clones, 70% to 90% seen once. The chain couples TRBV4-1 to TRBJ2-7, with no clear D. Material for sequencing was peripheral blood. This clonotype was sampled from a woman aged 60-70 years with COVID-19, enrolled during active disease. CDR3 sequence reads: CASSQVQLASYEQYF. DNA for the CDR3: TGCGCCAGCAGCCAAGTTCAGTTGGCTTCCTACGAGCAGTACTTC.